The T cell receptor (beta chain) under discussion was sequenced for a study of regulatory T cells in long-lasting Graves disease. To make TCR beta libraries, researchers used iRepertoire HTBI primers and Arm-PCR of CDR3 regions. TCRdb reprocessed the multiplex PCR reads with MiXCR, giving one entry per CDR3 protein. The sample records fewer than 450,000 distinct CDR3 sequences, 20% to 25% being singletons. The time point is: persistent/refractory GD, antithyroid drugs over 5 years with positive TRAb. Generation of the TCR library employed RNA extracted from PBMCs. This clonotype was recorded at least ten times. The V end lost 3 bases, the J end lost 8 bases, and 7 bases lay between the germline ends. This CDR3 has 11 amino acids. Germline V gene lookup returns CDR1 MDHEN and CDR2 SYDVKM.

The rearrangement joins TRBV28 to TRBJ1-2; D remains unclear. The source is a female donor with Graves disease. Sequenced here: peripheral blood mononuclear cells (PBMCs), sampled when the disease was refractory, from a patient treated with antithyroid drugs. The CDR3 DNA follows: TGTGCCAGCAGTTTTAAGCGGGGCTACACCTTC. Translated: CASSFKRGYTF.